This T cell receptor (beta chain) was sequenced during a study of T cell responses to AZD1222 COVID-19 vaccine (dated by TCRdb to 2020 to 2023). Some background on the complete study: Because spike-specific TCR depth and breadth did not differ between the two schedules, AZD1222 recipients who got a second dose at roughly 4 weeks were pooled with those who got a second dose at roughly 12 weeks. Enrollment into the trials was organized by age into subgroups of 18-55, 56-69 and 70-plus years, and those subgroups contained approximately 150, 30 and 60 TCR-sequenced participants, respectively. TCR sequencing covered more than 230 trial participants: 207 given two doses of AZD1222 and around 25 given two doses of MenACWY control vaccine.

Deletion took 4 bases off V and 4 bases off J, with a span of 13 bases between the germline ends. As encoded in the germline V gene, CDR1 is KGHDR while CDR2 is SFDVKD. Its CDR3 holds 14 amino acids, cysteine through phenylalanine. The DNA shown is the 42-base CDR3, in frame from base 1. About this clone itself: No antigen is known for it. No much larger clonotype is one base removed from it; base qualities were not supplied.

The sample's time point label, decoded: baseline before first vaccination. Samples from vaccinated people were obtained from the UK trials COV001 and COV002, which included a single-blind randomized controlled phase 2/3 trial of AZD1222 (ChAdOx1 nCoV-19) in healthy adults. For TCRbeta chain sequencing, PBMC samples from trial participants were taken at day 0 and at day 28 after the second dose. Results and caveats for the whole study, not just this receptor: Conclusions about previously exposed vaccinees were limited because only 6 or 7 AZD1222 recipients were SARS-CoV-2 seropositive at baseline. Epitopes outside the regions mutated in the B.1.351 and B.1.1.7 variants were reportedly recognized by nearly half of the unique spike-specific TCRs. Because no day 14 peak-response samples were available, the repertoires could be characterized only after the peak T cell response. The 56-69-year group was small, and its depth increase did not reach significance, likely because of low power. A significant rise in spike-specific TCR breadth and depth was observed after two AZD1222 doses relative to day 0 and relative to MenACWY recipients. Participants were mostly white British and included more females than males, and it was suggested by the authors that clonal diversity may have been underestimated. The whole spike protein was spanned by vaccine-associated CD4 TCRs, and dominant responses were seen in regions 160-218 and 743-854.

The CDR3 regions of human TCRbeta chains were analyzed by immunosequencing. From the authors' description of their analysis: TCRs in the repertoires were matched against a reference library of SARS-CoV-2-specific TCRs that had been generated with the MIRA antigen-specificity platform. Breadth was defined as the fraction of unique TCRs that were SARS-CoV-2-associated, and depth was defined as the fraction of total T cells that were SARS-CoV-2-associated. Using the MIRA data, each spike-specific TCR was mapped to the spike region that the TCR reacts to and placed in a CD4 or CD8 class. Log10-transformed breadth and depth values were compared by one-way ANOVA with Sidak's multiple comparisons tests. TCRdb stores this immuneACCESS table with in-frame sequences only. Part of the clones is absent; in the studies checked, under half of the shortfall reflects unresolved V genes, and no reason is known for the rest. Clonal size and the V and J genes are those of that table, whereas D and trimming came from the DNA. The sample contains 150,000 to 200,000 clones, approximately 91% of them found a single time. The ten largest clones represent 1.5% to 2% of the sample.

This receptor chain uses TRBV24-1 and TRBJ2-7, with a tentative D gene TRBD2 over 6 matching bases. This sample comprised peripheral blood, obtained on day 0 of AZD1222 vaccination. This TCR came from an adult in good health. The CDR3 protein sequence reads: CATSEGQGGYEQYF. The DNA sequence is TGTGCCACCAGTGAGGGTCAGGGAGGATACGAGCAGTACTTC.